Listed here are 31 T cell receptor beta chains from one sample, sequenced in a study of human T cells and chemical hapten exposure. The time point denotes: patch test 2, 6 weeks after DPC sensitization. Treatment described: therapeutic diphenylcyclopropenone sensitization with weekly scalp DPC. MiXCR was run by TCRdb on the RACE reads, yielding one entry per CDR3 protein. Of tens of thousands of distinct CDR3 sequences in the sample, roughly a tenth were seen once. The sequenced sample was whole blood, obtained in connection with sensitization to the hapten diphenylcyclopropenone (DPC). These receptors all come from a woman aged 25-40 years with alopecia areata. Some clones in this sample may be carry-over from other donors' samples.

This clonotype has ten or more counts. The DNA of the CDR3 is TGTGCCAGCAGCCAAGACCGGAGAGGACAGGGGGTTTTAGCAACTAATGAAAAACTGTTTTTT. This encodes CASSQDRRGQGVLATNEKLFF. The rearrangement uses TRBV3-1 and TRBJ1-4; TRBD1 matches at 10 bases. The germline gives CDR1 LGHDT, CDR2 YNNKEL (reference sequence). The CDR3 extends over 21 amino acids. Germline trimming cut 0 bases from V and 0 bases from J; bases unmatched to any gene: 13.

This rearrangement joins TRBV10-3 to TRBJ2-5; perhaps D is TRBD1 or TRBD2 (6 bases each). The V and J ends lost 6 bases and 5 bases respectively, with 10 bases between them. Germline CDR1 ENHRY, CDR2 SYGVKD. This CDR3 contains 12 residues. The CDR3: CAIRGGSETQYF. DNA for the CDR3: TGTGCCATCAGGGGGGGCTCGGAGACCCAGTACTTC.

This clonotype was detected only a few times. The rearrangement joins TRBV7-2 to TRBJ2-5; D unresolved. The CDR3 contains 12 residues. Germline values: CDR1 SGHTA, CDR2 FQGNSA. V lost 2 bases, J lost 5 bases, and 6 bases lay in between. CDR3 amino acids: CASSLFSETQYF. The CDR3 DNA follows: TGTGCCAGCAGCTTATTCAGCGAGACCCAGTACTTC.

This clonotype showed up many times. The genes are TRBV5-1 and TRBJ2-1, with D perhaps matching TRBD1 (5 bases). Germline CDR1 is SGHRS and CDR2 is YFSETQ. V dropped 2 bases and J dropped 0 bases, with 15 bases sitting between them. This CDR3 is built from 17 residues. The CDR3 nucleotides are TGCGCCAGCAGCTTCCCGGCCCAGGGAAGCTCCTACAATGAGCAGTTCTTC. Translating it yields CASSFPAQGSSYNEQFF.

The table lists this clonotype with many counts. J is TRBJ1-6 and V is TRBV20-1; D perhaps matches TRBD1 (6 bases). This CDR3 is built from 13 residues. Between the trimmed V and J ends, which lost 3 bases and 8 bases, there was a span of 11 bases. In germline, CDR1 is DFQATT, CDR2 SNEGSKA (reference sequence). The CDR3 DNA follows: TGCAGTGCTAGTGGGACACGAGATTCACCCCTCCACTTT. Residues: CSASGTRDSPLHF.

In its sample, this clonotype was seen many times. Here the CDR3 reads CASITPDTNTEAFF. The CDR3, as DNA: TGCGCCAGCATTACACCGGACACGAACACTGAAGCTTTCTTT. This sequence joins TRBV10-2 and TRBJ1-1, with D possibly matching TRBD1 (5 bases). Germline CDR1 is WSHSY and CDR2 is SAAADI. This CDR3 is built from 14 residues. V was clipped by 7 bases and J by 1 base, with 13 bases between them.

This clonotype occurred many times. The J gene is TRBJ2-7, the V gene TRBV6-5, with TRBD2 as a possible D gene (5 bases). Between the trimmed V and J ends, which lost 6 bases and 4 bases, there was a span of 10 bases. CDR1 is MNHEY and CDR2 is SVGAGI in the germline V gene. CDR3 length: 12 amino acids. The CDR3, as DNA: TGTGCCAGCAGATCCGGGGTGTACGAGCAGTACTTC. This encodes CASRSGVYEQYF.

The J gene is TRBJ1-2, the V gene TRBV30; D perhaps matches TRBD1 (5 bases). Germline V gives CDR1 GTSNPN, CDR2 SVGIG (reference sequence). V lost 0 bases and J 6 bases, leaving 14 bases between the germline ends. The CDR3 sequence is 14 residues long. CDR3 in DNA: TGTGCCTGGAGTGTTCGGGCAGGGAAGAATGGCTACACCTTC. Its translation is CAWSVRAGKNGYTF.

This clonotype was picked up many times. The chain couples TRBV30 to TRBJ2-1; no firm D call. The CDR3 spans 14 residues. Trimming removed 6 bases from V and 7 bases from J, with 19 bases in between. CDR1 GTSNPN and CDR2 SVGIG come from the germline V gene (reference sequence). CDR3 nucleotide sequence: TGTGCCTGCTCCCGGGCCCCTCTGCTAAATGAGCAGTTCTTC. This translates into CACSRAPLLNEQFF.

This clonotype was recorded at least ten times. This chain joins TRBV12-3 or TRBV12-4 and TRBJ1-5, with D possibly being TRBD1 (5 bases). This CDR3 is built from 15 residues. Trimming left V 3 bases short and J 2 bases short, with 11 bases between. CDR3 bases: TGTGCCAGCAGTTTTCAGGGTGGGGGCAATCAGCCCCAGCATTTT. Protein product: CASSFQGGGNQPQHF.

This CDR3 reads CSVEDPSRSYNEQFF. DNA for the CDR3: TGCAGCGTTGAAGACCCCAGTCGGTCTTACAATGAGCAGTTCTTC. The chain has TRBV29-1 and TRBJ2-1; D is undetermined. The V and J ends lost 0 bases and 4 bases respectively, with 13 bases between them. This CDR3 comprises 15 residues. Germline-derived CDR1 and CDR2 are SQVTM and ANQGSEA.

This chain uses TRBV25-1 with TRBJ1-6, with D possibly matching TRBD1 (5 bases). Germline CDR1 MGHDK, CDR2 SYGVNS. The V end lost 1 base, the J end lost 8 bases, and 12 bases lay between the germline ends. CDR3 size: 15 residues. The CDR3, as DNA: TGTGCCAGCAGTGAATTTCGGGGGGAGCATTCACCCCTCCACTTT. This encodes CASSEFRGEHSPLHF.

In its sample, this clonotype was seen many times. A read error may produce the germline difference seen at one junction end. The chain combines TRBV4-1 with TRBJ1-5; D possibly corresponds to TRBD1 (6 bases). Looked up from germline, CDR1 is MGHRA and CDR2 is YSYEKL. CDR3 length equals 15 residues. In DNA, the CDR3 is TGCGCCAACAGCTTGCAACAGGGTGGCAATCAGCCCCAGCATTTT. It codes for CANSLQQGGNQPQHF.

This clonotype showed up just a few times. The chain carries TRBV29-1 and TRBJ2-1; D perhaps matches TRBD2 (5 bases). CDR1 is SQVTM, CDR2 ANQGSEA, per germline. The V and J ends lost 5 bases and 6 bases respectively, with 20 bases between them. This CDR3 has 15 residues. The CDR3 DNA reads as TGCAGCGTTCCACGGCTAGCCCTAGGTCCCAATGAGCAGTTCTTC. This encodes CSVPRLALGPNEQFF.

The CDR3 here is CASSIPRGRVEETQYF. CDR3 nucleotide sequence: TGCGCCAGCAGCATTCCAAGGGGGCGAGTAGAAGAGACCCAGTACTTC. The V and J genes are TRBV5-1 and TRBJ2-5; 7 positions match TRBD1. This CDR3 has 16 amino acids. From germline, CDR1 is SGHRS and CDR2 YFSETQ. Losses at the gene ends were 4 bases for V and 3 bases for J; bases not matched to a gene: 12. Looking up the rest from reference TRBV5-1 and TRBJ2-5 gives the full variable domain: KAGVTQTPRYLIKTRGQQVTLSCSPISGHRSVSWYQQTPGQGLQFLFEYFSETQRNKGNFPGRFSGRQFSNSRSEMNVSTLELGDSALYLCASSIPRGRVEETQYFGPGTRLLVL.

The sample holds many counts of this clonotype. This rearrangement joins TRBV28 to TRBJ2-7, with TRBD2 as a possible D gene (6 bases). CDR1 and CDR2 from the germline V gene are MDHEN and SYDVKM. Deletions cut 6 bases from V and 4 bases from J, with 25 bases between. The CDR3 length is 17 residues. The CDR3 loop reads CASSPALRGKSSYEQYF. CDR3 nucleotide sequence: TGTGCCAGCAGCCCTGCATTGCGGGGAAAAAGCTCGTACGAGCAGTACTTC.

This clonotype was observed a handful of times. The chain links TRBV7-2 to TRBJ1-1; D gene ambiguous. Germline CDR1 SGHTA, CDR2 FQGNSA. With 5 bases removed from V and 2 bases from J, the gap between germline ends came to 9 bases. The CDR3 is made up of 13 amino acids. This chain's CDR3 is CASSPRVNTEAFF. CDR3 DNA: TGTGCCAGCAGCCCCAGAGTTAACACTGAAGCTTTCTTT.

This clonotype was seen many times. This chain joins TRBV29-1 and TRBJ1-2; 9 nucleotides match TRBD1. The germline V gene has CDR1 SQVTM and CDR2 ANQGSEA. V lost 4 bases and J lost 6; bases outside the gene matches: 6. This CDR3 has 13 amino acids. The CDR3 bases are TGCAGCGTTGGCAGGGACAGGGAGGATGGCTACACCTTC. Protein product: CSVGRDREDGYTF.

This clonotype turned up a few times. A read error may produce the germline difference seen at one junction end. The chain is built from TRBV5-4 and TRBJ2-7, with TRBD1 matching 11 bases. Germline V lookup: CDR1 SGHNT, CDR2 YYREEE (reference sequence). CDR3 length equals 14 residues. Written as DNA, the CDR3 is TGTGCCAGCAGCAGGACAGGGGGCTCCCACGAGCAGTACTTC. Its protein product is CASSRTGGSHEQYF.

This clonotype was recorded a few times. V gene TRBV7-2 combines with J gene TRBJ2-1, with 8 positions matching TRBD1. The V and J ends lost 1 base and 8 bases, in that order; junction bases with no gene match: 7. Germline CDR1 and CDR2: SGHTA and FQGNSA. This CDR3 has 15 residues. The CDR3 sequence is CASSLGWQGADEQFF. CDR3 bases: TGTGCCAGCAGCTTAGGGTGGCAGGGGGCTGATGAGCAGTTCTTC.

This clonotype was recorded many times. The chain couples TRBV29-1 to TRBJ2-5; no clear D. The V gene lost 3 bases and the J gene lost 1 base, with 12 bases spanning the gap. The germline V gene encodes CDR1 SQVTM and CDR2 ANQGSEA. This CDR3 comprises 14 residues. CDR3 DNA sequence: TGCAGCGTTGAGAATTGGTCGGGCCAAGAGACCCAGTACTTC. It codes for CSVENWSGQETQYF. The full variable domain, completed using reference TRBV29-1 and TRBJ2-5, is SAVISQKPSRDICQRGTSLTIQCQVDSQVTMMFWYRQQPGQSLTLIATANQGSEATYESGFVIDKFPISRPNLTFSTLTVSNMSPEDSSIYLCSVENWSGQETQYFGPGTRLLVL.

This clonotype was recorded at least ten times. This chain connects TRBV7-9 to TRBJ2-1, with 10 bases that match TRBD2. V trimming: 5 bases; J trimming: 7 bases; junction bases outside the gene matches: 8. Germline lookup yields CDR1 SEHNR and CDR2 FQNEAQ (reference sequence). The CDR3 runs to 15 residues. CDR3 bases: TGTGCCAGCAGCCCCGGAGCGGGAGGGCGGAATGAGCAGTTCTTC. Its protein product is CASSPGAGGRNEQFF.

The rearrangement joins TRBV5-5 to TRBJ2-1; D gene ambiguous. In germline, CDR1 is SGHKS, CDR2 YYEKEE (reference sequence). V lost 2 bases to trimming and J lost 1 base, with 10 bases between them. CDR3 length: 15 amino acids. The DNA of the CDR3 is TGTGCCAGCAGCTTCGACTTACCATCCTACAATGAGCAGTTCTTC. Its translation: CASSFDLPSYNEQFF.

The chain combines TRBV20-1 with TRBJ2-2, with 10 bases lining up with TRBD1. This CDR3 region has 16 residues. The V gene end was trimmed by 2 bases and the J gene end by 4 bases; junction bases not matched to a gene: 7. CDR1 and CDR2 from the germline V gene are DFQATT and SNEGSKA (reference sequence). DNA for the CDR3: TGCAGTGCTAGACCCCCCGGGACAGGGGTCACCGGGGAGCTGTTTTTT. Translated, it gives CSARPPGTGVTGELFF.

The J gene is TRBJ1-6, the V gene TRBV12-5; D unresolved. This CDR3 has 14 residues. Trimming cost V 1 base and J 7 bases, with 8 bases left between them. The germline gives CDR1 LGHNT, CDR2 FRNRAP. DNA of the CDR3: TGTGCTAGTGGTTTGGCCCCTAACAATTCACCCCTCCACTTT. This encodes CASGLAPNNSPLHF.

This clonotype appeared many times. The rearrangement links TRBV7-9 to TRBJ1-1; D call uncertain. The CDR3 extends over 12 amino acids. V shed 6 bases and J shed 2 bases, with 7 bases lying between them. Per germline, CDR1 SEHNR and CDR2 FQNEAQ (reference sequence). CDR3 in DNA: TGTGCCAGCAGTCTTACCAACACTGAAGCTTTCTTT. This encodes CASSLTNTEAFF.

Many counts were recorded for this clonotype. V and J are TRBV11-2 and TRBJ2-2; a weak D match, TRBD2 (6 bases). V was clipped by 5 bases and J by 0 bases, with 13 bases between them. Germline-derived CDR1 and CDR2 are SGHAT and FQNNGV. CDR3 size: 16 residues. The CDR3 sequence is CASSAGRFANTGELFF. CDR3 in DNA: TGTGCCAGCAGCGCGGGACGGTTCGCGAACACCGGGGAGCTGTTTTTT.

This clonotype was seen many times. V is TRBV7-2 and J is TRBJ2-1; 10 bases match TRBD1. The germline V gene encodes CDR1 SGHTA and CDR2 FQGNSA. The ends lost 3 bases at V and 8 bases at J; junction bases unmatched: 7. CDR3 length equals 15 residues. In DNA, the CDR3 is TGTGCCAGCAGCTTGGCCGGGACAGGGGCCTATGAGCAGTTCTTC. Translating it yields CASSLAGTGAYEQFF.

This clonotype was recorded at least ten times. The chain is built from TRBV29-1 and TRBJ2-7, with TRBD2 identical over 14 bases. Germline V CDR1 and CDR2: SQVTM, ANQGSEA. V dropped 6 bases and J dropped 6; count of bases not matched to a gene: 10. The CDR3 sequence is 15 residues long. CDR3 sequence (DNA): TGCAGCGTCGTTGGACTAGCGGGGGGCTTGGTCGAGCAGTACTTC. Protein product: CSVVGLAGGLVEQYF.

This clonotype was detected only a few times. The genes are TRBV4-3 and TRBJ1-2; D is perhaps TRBD1 (5 bases). The CDR3 has 14 amino acids. The germline CDR1 and CDR2 sequences are LGHNA and YSLEER. Trimming shortened V by 0 bases and J by 8 bases, and 13 bases separated the two germline ends. This CDR3 is CASSQDLAGRGYTF. The CDR3 region has the DNA TGCGCCAGCAGCCAAGATCTGGCAGGGCGGGGCTACACCTTC.

This clonotype was found many times. The rearrangement links TRBV27 to TRBJ2-7, with D perhaps matching TRBD2 (6 bases). The germline CDR1 and CDR2 sequences are MNHEY and SMNVEV (reference sequence). Trimming took off 3 bases at V and 7 bases at J, with 19 bases between the two ends. This CDR3 region has 15 residues. The CDR3 spells CASSFKGSPGREQYF. Here the CDR3 DNA reads TGTGCCAGCAGTTTCAAAGGATCGCCGGGGAGGGAGCAGTACTTC.